The present TCR beta chain was sequenced within a study of shared clonotypes between healthy human individuals. This clone was detected a few times. Repertoires were generated with immunoSEQ multiplex PCR, while TCRdb's copy carries only in-frame clones and drops some. The sample records about 770,000 clones, about two thirds being singletons. The specimen sequenced was memory CD4+ T cells sorted from blood. Subset meaning: CD45RA-negative fraction. The TCR originated in a woman aged 25-40 years in good health.

The CDR3 DNA sequence: TGTGCCAGCAGCTTAGAGACAGGGAGGGATGGCTACACCTTC. Translation gives CASSLETGRDGYTF. V and J are TRBV7-9 and TRBJ1-2; 7 nucleotides agree with TRBD1. V shed 1 base, J shed 6 bases, and the junction held 5 bases outside the gene matches. Germline-derived CDR1 and CDR2 are SEHNR and FQNEAQ (reference sequence). This CDR3 spans 14 amino acids.